These 21 T cell receptor beta chains were all obtained from the same sample, sequenced in a study of tumor-infiltrating lymphocytes in localized non-small cell lung cancer. Here immunoSEQ multiplex PCR was the method, and the copy in TCRdb shows in-frame clones only, minus some. The data hold fewer than 15,000 clones, with roughly 67% observed a single time. The material sequenced was lung tumor tissue. All receptors derive from a human donor with non-small cell lung cancer.

The CDR3 DNA is TGCGCCAGCAGCTTGGCCACGACAGGGAGTGAGCAGTACTTC. Its translation is CASSLATTGSEQYF. This chain links TRBV5-1 with TRBJ2-7, with 7 bases aligning to TRBD1. The V gene end was trimmed by 0 bases and the J gene end by 7 bases; junction bases not matched to a gene: 7. The CDR3 is 14 amino acids. Germline V CDR1 and CDR2: SGHRS, YFSETQ.

Sample share makes this clone medium-sized. The chain uses TRBV12-5 and TRBJ2-7, with a tentative D call TRBD2 (5 bases). V was pared by 6 bases and J by 2 bases, with 14 bases between. The CDR3 contains 14 residues. The germline V gene has CDR1 LGHNT and CDR2 FRNRAP. The CDR3 coding sequence is TGTGCTAGTGGCAATCCCCCGGGGACCTACGAGCAGTACTTC. Encoded protein: CASGNPPGTYEQYF.

The J gene is TRBJ1-4, the V gene TRBV5-6; D uncertain. Germline-derived CDR1 and CDR2 are SGHDT and YYEEEE. V dropped 6 bases and J dropped 4 bases, with 13 bases sitting between them. This CDR3 region has 14 residues. In DNA form, the CDR3 reads TGTGCCAGCACCCTGCGGGCGGGTAATGAAAAACTGTTTTTT. Translation: CASTLRAGNEKLFF. Drawing the rest from reference TRBV5-6 and TRBJ1-4, the complete variable domain is DAGVTQSPTHLIKTRGQQVTLRCSPKSGHDTVSWYQQALGQGPQFIFQYYEEEERQRGNFPDRFSGHQFPNYSSELNVNALLLGDSALYLCASTLRAGNEKLFFGSGTQLSVL.

This clone was observed a few times. The chain couples TRBV7-2 to TRBJ1-1, with D perhaps TRBD1 (5 bases). The CDR3 runs to 15 residues. The V gene's germline CDR1 is SGHTA and CDR2 FQGNSA. Trimming cost V 2 bases and J 2 bases, with 12 bases left between them. Here the CDR3 reads CASSLYAGLNTEAFF. In DNA form, the CDR3 reads TGTGCCAGCAGCTTATATGCAGGGCTTAACACTGAAGCTTTCTTT.

CDR3 in DNA: TGTGCCAGCAGAACTAGCGGGGTTGGAACAGATACGCAGTATTTT. It encodes CASRTSGVGTDTQYF. The genes are TRBV6-6 and TRBJ2-3; 10 nucleotides match TRBD2. The V gene's germline CDR1 is MNHNY and CDR2 SVGAGI (reference sequence). Trimming took 6 bases from V and 3 from J; bases not matched to a gene: 6. The CDR3 extends over 15 amino acids.

This clone was recorded only once. V usage is TRBV4-2 and J usage is TRBJ2-3; 12 bases line up with TRBD2. The ends lost 2 bases at V and 7 bases at J; junction bases unmatched: 10. Germline lookup yields CDR1 LGHNA and CDR2 YNFKEQ. This CDR3 has 17 amino acids. Written as DNA, the CDR3 is TGTGCCAGCAGCCAAACCCTAGCGGGAGGGCCGTTGAATACGCAGTATTTT. It yields the protein CASSQTLAGGPLNTQYF.

Only a few counts were recorded for this clone. V and J are TRBV2 and TRBJ2-4; D assignment may be TRBD1 or TRBD2 (7 bases each). Germline CDR1 is SNHLY and CDR2 is FYNNEI. The CDR3 loop spans 16 amino acids. V was clipped by 2 bases and J by 3 bases, with 14 bases between them. For the CDR3, the DNA is TGTGCCAGCAGTGAACAGGGGGGGGTGGTCAAAAACATTCAGTACTTC. Its translation: CASSEQGGVVKNIQYF. The full variable domain, completed using reference TRBV2 and TRBJ2-4, is EPEVTQTPSHQVTQMGQEVILRCVPISNHLYFYWYRQILGQKVEFLVSFYNNEISEKSEIFDDQFSVERPDGSNFTLKIRSTKLEDSAMYFCASSEQGGVVKNIQYFGAGTRLSVL.

This clone occurred once. The chain combines TRBV7-2 with TRBJ2-5; D perhaps matches TRBD2 (6 bases). V was pared by 5 bases and J by 7 bases, with 17 bases between. The CDR3 runs 14 residues. Germline V CDR1 and CDR2: SGHTA, FQGNSA. As DNA, the CDR3 is TGTGCCAGCAGCCCGGGACTCAACCAGGGGACCCAGTACTTC. Its protein is CASSPGLNQGTQYF.

The chain uses TRBV30 and TRBJ2-2; D not certain. Germline CDR1 and CDR2: GTSNPN and SVGIG (reference sequence). V was trimmed by 4 bases and J by 6 bases, leaving 6 bases between them. This CDR3 is 11 amino acids long. The CDR3 protein is CAWIRAGELFF. Here the CDR3 DNA reads TGTGCCTGGATCCGGGCCGGGGAGCTGTTTTTT.

This clone has a handful of counts. J is TRBJ2-5 and V is TRBV15; a weak D match, TRBD2 (6 bases). The germline V and J ends were trimmed by 8 bases and 4 bases, with 8 bases remaining between them. CDR3 length: 11 residues. Germline loops: CDR1 LNHNV, CDR2 YYDKDF (reference sequence). CDR3 nucleotides: TGTGCCACCTATAGCGGAGAGACCCAGTACTTC. Protein product: CATYSGETQYF.

The chain carries TRBV11-2 and TRBJ1-1, with D uncertain. This CDR3 comprises 14 residues. Looked up from germline, CDR1 is SGHAT and CDR2 is FQNNGV. V dropped 5 bases and J dropped 0 bases, with 10 bases sitting between them. The CDR3: CASSPPPLNTEAFF. CDR3 sequence (DNA): TGTGCCAGCAGCCCCCCCCCATTGAACACTGAAGCTTTCTTT.

V is TRBV30 and J is TRBJ1-3; D is unclear. Trimming stripped 0 bases from V and 5 bases from J, with 11 bases between. CDR3 size: 14 residues. CDR1 GTSNPN and CDR2 SVGIG come from the germline V gene (reference sequence). The CDR3, as DNA: TGTGCCTGGAGTGTAGCGGGCGGCAGAAACACCATATATTTT. Protein sequence: CAWSVAGGRNTIYF. Together with reference TRBV30 and TRBJ1-3, the CDR3 gives the full variable domain: SQTIHQWPATLVQPVGSPLSLECTVEGTSNPNLYWYRQAAGRGLQLLFYSVGIGQISSEVPQNLSASRPQDRQFILSSKKLLLSDSGFYLCAWSVAGGRNTIYFGEGSWLTVV.

This clone was seen only once. The chain joins TRBV20-1 to TRBJ2-5; TRBD2 is a possible D gene (5 bases). This CDR3 has 11 residues. CDR1 is DFQATT and CDR2 is SNEGSKA in the germline V gene (reference sequence). The V gene lost 6 bases and the J gene lost 3 bases, with 8 bases spanning the gap. The CDR3 DNA reads as TGCAGTGCCTCGGAGGAAGAGACCCAGTACTTC. Protein product: CSASEEETQYF.

This chain links TRBV29-1 with TRBJ1-1; D gene unclear. CDR3 length: 11 amino acids. Germline CDR1 and CDR2: SQVTM and ANQGSEA. With 7 bases removed from V and 6 bases from J, the gap between germline ends came to 12 bases. The CDR3 DNA follows: TGCAGCGCTCCCGAACTTGCTGAAGCTTTCTTT. This encodes CSAPELAEAFF.

The rearrangement uses TRBV10-3 and TRBJ2-5; D perhaps matches TRBD1 (5 bases). This CDR3 has 15 residues. The V end lost 0 bases, the J end lost 5 bases, and 13 bases lay between the germline ends. Germline CDR1 is ENHRY and CDR2 is SYGVKD. CDR3 in amino acids: CAISESDSFEETQYF. For the CDR3, the DNA is TGTGCCATCAGTGAGTCAGACAGTTTCGAGGAGACCCAGTACTTC.

The chain recombines TRBV7-2 with TRBJ2-7; the D gene is possibly TRBD2 (6 bases). CDR3 length: 15 residues. Trimming left V 4 bases short and J 0 bases short, with 13 bases between. CDR1 and CDR2 (germline): SGHTA, FQGNSA. CDR3 loop: CASSWRDGSSYEQYF. The CDR3 region has the DNA TGTGCCAGCAGCTGGAGGGACGGGAGCTCCTACGAGCAGTACTTC.

CDR3 region: CASSPRDLGGQFF. DNA for the CDR3: TGTGCCAGCTCACCACGGGATTTGGGGGGACAGTTCTTC. The chain links TRBV18 to TRBJ2-1, with D possibly TRBD2 on 6 matching bases. V lost 1 base and J 13 bases, leaving 14 bases between the germline ends. CDR1 is KGHSH, CDR2 LQKENI, per germline. CDR3 length equals 13 residues. Full variable domain (outside the CDR3, taken from reference TRBV18 and TRBJ2-1): NAGVMQNPRHLVRRRGQEARLRCSPMKGHSHVYWYRQLPEEGLKFMVYLQKENIIDESGMPKERFSAEFPKEGPSILRIQQVVRGDSAAYFCASSPRDLGGQFFGPGTRLTVL.

For this clone: Relative to the germline gene, one junction end is altered; a read error may explain this. V is TRBV30 and J is TRBJ1-2; perhaps TRBD1 as D (5 bases). Per the germline V gene, CDR1 is GTSNPN and CDR2 is SVGIG (reference sequence). The CDR3 has 12 amino acids. CDR3 nucleotide sequence: TGTGCCTGGACCTCGGGGGGTGACAGTCCCGGCTTC. This sequence encodes CAWTSGGDSPGF. The variable domain in full, completed from reference TRBV30 and TRBJ1-2, reads SQTIHQWPATLVQPVGSPLSLECTVEGTSNPNLYWYRQAAGRGLQLLFYSVGIGQISSEVPQNLSASRPQDRQFILSSKKLLLSDSGFYLCAWTSGGDSPGFGSGTRLTVV.

About this clone: Additional DNA sequences in this sample encode the identical CDR3. V and J are TRBV7-9 and TRBJ1-5, with TRBD1 identical over 7 bases. Germline trimming cut 1 base from V and 7 bases from J; bases unmatched to any gene: 4. Germline assignment: CDR1 SEHNR and CDR2 FQNEAQ (reference sequence). The length of the CDR3 is 14 residues. CDR3 amino acids: CASSLGQGGQPQHF. CDR3 sequence (DNA): TGTGCCAGCAGCTTAGGACAGGGAGGACAGCCCCAGCATTTT.

The chain carries TRBV6-6 and TRBJ1-6; D is perhaps TRBD1 (5 bases). Trimming removed 6 bases from V and 8 bases from J, with 14 bases in between. This CDR3 region has 14 residues. Germline values: CDR1 MNHNY, CDR2 SVGAGI (reference sequence). The CDR3 protein is CASSDRQSHSPLHF. The CDR3 DNA sequence: TGTGCCAGCAGCGATAGACAGTCCCATTCACCCCTCCACTTT.

The DNA for the CDR3 is TGTGCCGGATCTAGCGGTGCGTCCTACGAGCAGTACTTC. Translation gives CAGSSGASYEQYF. The chain joins TRBV2 to TRBJ2-7; TRBD2 agrees at 7 bases. Losses at the gene ends were 11 bases for V and 1 base for J; bases not matched to a gene: 8. The germline V gene has CDR1 SNHLY and CDR2 FYNNEI. The CDR3 is 13 amino acids.